The clone carrying this T cell receptor (beta chain) was seen once. Its antigen remains unidentified. TCRdb re-derived calls from the RT-PCR reads in MiXCR, one entry per CDR3 protein. Of more than 30,000 distinct CDR3 sequences in the sample, 50% to 75% were seen once. The data were obtained in a study of yellow fever vaccine responses in identical twins. The V gene's germline CDR1 is DFQATT and CDR2 SNEGSKA (reference sequence). The germline V and J ends were trimmed by 2 bases and 5 bases, with 9 bases remaining between them. The CDR3 has 13 residues. Study conclusions and caveats: Reports say the vaccine T cell response in twins looked partly convergent and partly personalized.

The gene calls are TRBV20-1 and TRBJ2-2, with a tentative D call TRBD2 (6 bases). Here the sequenced sample was T cells from blood (PBMCs), unsorted or a sorted subset (not recorded which), taken before or after yellow fever vaccination (not recorded which). The TCR sequence derives from a woman aged 18-29 years who received the yellow fever vaccine. CDR3 protein: CSARPGLTGELFF. CDR3 nucleotide sequence: TGCAGTGCTAGACCGGGACTTACCGGGGAGCTGTTTTTT.